The next 30 T cell receptor beta chains were all read from a single sample in a study of identical twins. TCRdb re-derived calls from the 5' RACE reads in MiXCR, one entry per CDR3 protein. The data show approximately 1.8 million distinct CDR3 sequences, under 35% seen once. The sequenced sample consisted of cord blood. The source of these receptors is a newborn girl in good health.

The rearrangement uses TRBV4-2 and TRBJ2-5; weak D call: TRBD1 (6 bases). V was pared by 0 bases and J by 5 bases, with 13 bases between. In germline, CDR1 is LGHNA, CDR2 YNFKEQ. The CDR3 runs to 15 residues. CDR3 coding DNA: TGTGCCAGCAGCCAAGAAAGGGGGACATGGGAGACCCAGTACTTC. Its protein product is CASSQERGTWETQYF.

As concerns this clonotype: Its ends do not fully match the called genes, so a read error is possible. The V call is TRBV9, the J call TRBJ2-1; 7 nucleotides match TRBD2. The CDR3 consists of 16 residues. CDR1 is SGDLS and CDR2 is YYNGEE in the germline V gene. CDR3 DNA sequence: TGTGCCAGCAGCGTAGCCCCTAGCGGCTCCTACAGTGAGCAGTTCTTC. It encodes CASSVAPSGSYSEQFF.

The chain links TRBV4-2 to TRBJ2-4; D remains unclear. CDR3 length: 17 amino acids. Trimming removed 0 bases at V and 9 bases at J, with 21 bases between. Germline values: CDR1 LGHNA, CDR2 YNFKEQ. The CDR3 is CASSQDAVWLGVGIQYF. As DNA, the CDR3 is TGTGCCAGCAGCCAAGACGCTGTGTGGCTAGGCGTTGGCATTCAGTACTTC.

The chain has TRBV29-1 and TRBJ2-1; the D gene is possibly TRBD2 (7 bases). The germline V gene encodes CDR1 SQVTM and CDR2 ANQGSEA. The CDR3 contains 14 residues. Deletions cut 7 bases from V and 2 bases from J, with 15 bases between. CDR3 DNA sequence: TGCAGCGCCGCGAGGGGGGGGGCCTACAATGAGCAGTTCTTC. As protein: CSAARGGAYNEQFF.

The chain couples TRBV3-1 to TRBJ1-2, with 10 nucleotides matching TRBD1. Germline V gene sequence: CDR1 LGHDT, CDR2 YNNKEL (reference sequence). V shed 2 bases, J shed 6 bases, and the junction held 30 bases outside the gene matches. The CDR3 spans 23 residues. The CDR3 loop is CASSQTNLYRDRGPSLWPNGYTF. CDR3 DNA sequence: TGTGCCAGCAGCCAAACGAACCTTTACCGGGACAGGGGTCCTTCCCTCTGGCCCAATGGCTACACCTTC.

The rearrangement links TRBV6-1 to TRBJ1-2; D is unresolved. CDR3 size: 15 residues. Germline-derived CDR1 and CDR2 are MNHNS and SASEGT. Trimming shortened V by 6 bases and J by 6 bases, and 20 bases separated the two germline ends. CDR3 coding DNA: TGTGCCAGCAGCCCCCAAGGCCGCGGGAGAGATGGCTACACCTTC. Translation: CASSPQGRGRDGYTF.

The V and J genes are TRBV7-6 and TRBJ2-3, with no clear D. This CDR3 comprises 14 residues. V lost 4 bases and J 6 bases, leaving 14 bases between the germline ends. The germline CDR1 and CDR2 sequences are SGHVS and FNYEAQ. CDR3 protein: CASSSRAEWDTQYF. The CDR3 DNA reads TGTGCCAGCAGCTCTCGGGCAGAATGGGATACGCAGTATTTT.

This clonotype occurred a few times. This sequence joins TRBV23-1 and TRBJ2-1; D is perhaps TRBD2 (5 bases). TRBV23-1 counts as an open reading frame of uncertain function. The length of the CDR3 is 17 residues. The V gene lost 0 bases and the J gene lost 9 bases, with 21 bases spanning the gap. The chain's CDR3 is CASSQSGAGMVHCEQFF. CDR3 in DNA: TGCGCCAGCAGTCAATCCGGTGCGGGCATGGTTCACTGTGAGCAGTTCTTC.

The chain carries TRBV7-9 and TRBJ2-3; no reliable D call. V was trimmed by 1 base and J by 4 bases, leaving 9 bases between them. The germline gives CDR1 SEHNR, CDR2 FQNEAQ (reference sequence). The CDR3 runs 14 residues. The DNA of the CDR3 is TGTGCCAGCAGCTTAGAGGTGGCTCCAGATACGCAGTATTTT. Amino acids: CASSLEVAPDTQYF.

The gene calls are TRBV7-8 and TRBJ2-3; 10 bases align to TRBD2. Trimming cost V 8 bases and J 6 bases; bases outside gene matches: 11. CDR1 SGHVS and CDR2 FQNEAQ come from the germline V gene. The CDR3 is 15 residues long. The CDR3 loop reads CASQGNSGGPDTQYF. As DNA, the CDR3 is TGTGCCAGCCAGGGAAATAGCGGGGGGCCGGATACGCAGTATTTT.

This clonotype occurred many times. V is TRBV24-1 and J is TRBJ2-3, with D unresolved. The CDR3 consists of 13 residues. Trimming removed 2 bases from V and 9 bases from J, with 11 bases in between. In germline, CDR1 is KGHDR, CDR2 SFDVKD. Written as DNA, the CDR3 is TGTGCCACCAGTGATTCTGCCTCGCAAACGCAGTATTTT. It yields the protein CATSDSASQTQYF.

The CDR3 nucleotides are TGTGCCAGCAGTTACTCGATGGGACTAGCGGACCAAGAGACCCAGTACTTC. Encoded protein: CASSYSMGLADQETQYF. The genes are TRBV6-2 or TRBV6-3 and TRBJ2-5, with TRBD2 matching 11 bases. Germline CDR1 MNHEY, CDR2 SVGEGT. This CDR3 has 17 residues. V lost 0 bases, J lost 0 bases, and 3 bases stayed unmatched.

V is TRBV11-2 and J is TRBJ2-1, with TRBD2 identical over 8 bases. V was clipped by 3 bases and J by 7 bases; unmatched bases: 5. Looked up from germline, CDR1 is SGHAT and CDR2 is FQNNGV. The CDR3 length is 14 residues. CDR3 region: CASSFAGGGNEQFF. In nucleotides, the CDR3 is TGTGCCAGCAGCTTTGCGGGGGGCGGGAATGAGCAGTTCTTC.

In the case of this clonotype: A read error may explain this, as a much larger clone is one base away. The rearrangement uses TRBV25-1 and TRBJ2-3, with D tentatively TRBD1 (5 bases). This CDR3 region has 14 residues. Germline V gene lookup returns CDR1 MGHDK and CDR2 SYGVNS. Deletions cut 4 bases from V and 1 base from J, with 9 bases between. The CDR3 here is CASSVTARTDTQYF. The CDR3 DNA reads as TGTGCCAGCAGTGTGACAGCTCGCACAGATACGCAGTATTTT.

This clonotype is a singleton in its sample. The V gene is TRBV9, the J gene TRBJ2-7; D may match TRBD1 or TRBD2 (5 bases each). With the DNA end fitting TRBJ2-1 better, the J assignment may be wrong. CDR1 and CDR2 from the germline V gene are SGDLS and YYNGEE. The CDR3 extends over 18 amino acids. CDR3 amino acids: CASSVGIYGGRPAYEQFF. The CDR3 DNA reads TGTGCCAGCAGCGTAGGAATTTATGGGGGACGTCCCGCCTACGAGCAGTTCTTC.

J is TRBJ2-7 and V is TRBV20-1; maybe TRBD2 (5 bases). This CDR3 contains 13 residues. Germline CDR1 reads DFQATT; CDR2 reads SNEGSKA (reference sequence). Trimming stripped 3 bases from V and 2 bases from J, with 11 bases between. This CDR3 is CSASSQEAYEQYF. The CDR3 DNA sequence: TGCAGTGCTAGTAGTCAGGAGGCCTACGAGCAGTACTTC.

This clonotype was counted a few times. This chain uses TRBV7-9 with TRBJ2-7; 9 bases agree with TRBD2. V shed 5 bases, J shed 2 bases, and the junction held 7 bases outside the gene matches. CDR3 length equals 15 residues. Germline V lookup: CDR1 SEHNR, CDR2 FQNEAQ (reference sequence). The CDR3 region is CASSDSSGIAYEQYF. Written as DNA, the CDR3 is TGTGCCAGCAGCGACTCTAGCGGGATCGCCTACGAGCAGTACTTC.

This clonotype was seen ten or more times. This chain links TRBV12-3 or TRBV12-4 with TRBJ2-7, with TRBD2 matching over 14 bases. This CDR3 has 14 residues. V trimming: 6 bases; J trimming: 5 bases; junction bases outside the gene matches: 3. CDR3 sequence (DNA): TGTGCCAGCAGAAGACTAGCGGGAGGGGACGAGCAGTACTTC. This encodes CASRRLAGGDEQYF.

The chain employs TRBV4-2 and TRBJ2-5; 7 positions agree with TRBD2. The DNA end lines up better with TRBJ2-1; the J call may be wrong. In germline, CDR1 is LGHNA, CDR2 YNFKEQ. This CDR3 comprises 16 residues. The CDR3 DNA is TGTGCCAGCAGCCAAGTTCGAGCGGGGACTGAAGAGACCCAGTTCTTC. Translating gives CASSQVRAGTEETQFF.

A word on this clonotype: A read error may account for a junction end that differs from germline. The chain combines TRBV20-1 with TRBJ2-1; 8 bases are a match to TRBD2. The CDR3 is 14 residues long. Germline CDR1 and CDR2: DFQATT and SNEGSKA (reference sequence). This CDR3 reads CSARATSGNNERFF. CDR3 bases: TGCAGTGCTAGAGCTACTAGCGGAAACAATGAGCGGTTCTTC.

A single count supports this clonotype. This chain uses TRBV5-1 with TRBJ2-3; 7 positions agree with TRBD2. This CDR3 spans 15 amino acids. The V and J ends lost 4 bases and 4 bases, in that order; junction bases with no gene match: 9. The germline V gene has CDR1 SGHRS and CDR2 YFSETQ. CDR3 bases: TGCGCCAGCAGCCGTAGCGGGCCAGACGCAGATACGCAGTATTTT. Protein: CASSRSGPDADTQYF. Looking up the rest from reference TRBV5-1 and TRBJ2-3 gives the full variable domain: KAGVTQTPRYLIKTRGQQVTLSCSPISGHRSVSWYQQTPGQGLQFLFEYFSETQRNKGNFPGRFSGRQFSNSRSEMNVSTLELGDSALYLCASSRSGPDADTQYFGPGTRLTVL.

This clonotype was counted a few times. The DNA for the CDR3 is TGTGCCAGCAGTTTAACCCGGGGCCACGAGCAGTACTTC. Its translation: CASSLTRGHEQYF. This sequence joins TRBV12-3 or TRBV12-4 and TRBJ2-7; D tentatively reads TRBD1 or TRBD2 (5 bases each). V was cut by 2 bases and J by 5 bases, with 10 bases left in between. CDR3 length equals 13 residues.

The rearrangement uses TRBV4-2 and TRBJ2-3; 9 positions agree with TRBD1. Germline CDR1 and CDR2: LGHNA and YNFKEQ. CDR3 length: 15 residues. Trimming took 8 bases from V and 2 from J; bases not matched to a gene: 8. This CDR3 is CASGLRQGDTDTQYF. CDR3 in DNA: TGTGCCAGCGGCCTACGACAGGGGGACACAGATACGCAGTATTTT.

In this sample, this clonotype turned up a few times. V and J are TRBV3-1 and TRBJ1-1; TRBD1 is a possible D gene (5 bases). V was pared by 4 bases and J by 1 base, with 10 bases between. The CDR3 is made up of 14 amino acids. From germline, CDR1 is LGHDT and CDR2 YNNKEL (reference sequence). CDR3 residues: CASSLSGPNTEAFF. DNA of the CDR3: TGTGCCAGCAGCCTGTCAGGGCCGAACACTGAAGCTTTCTTT.

This clonotype was recorded a few times. The J gene is TRBJ1-2, the V gene TRBV4-2; maybe TRBD1 (6 bases). V was pared by 0 bases and J by 4 bases, with 12 bases between. Looked up from germline, CDR1 is LGHNA and CDR2 is YNFKEQ. This CDR3 region has 15 residues. The CDR3 here is CASSQDLGGGYGYTF. CDR3 DNA sequence: TGTGCCAGCAGCCAAGATTTAGGGGGAGGCTATGGCTACACCTTC.

The chain uses TRBV14 and TRBJ1-2, with a tentative D call TRBD1 (6 bases). CDR1 is SGHDN and CDR2 is FVKESK in the germline V gene. Deletions cut 3 bases from V and 5 bases from J, with 10 bases between. CDR3 length: 13 residues. The CDR3 sequence: CASSQYQGYGYTF. In DNA, the CDR3 is TGTGCCAGCAGCCAGTACCAGGGGTATGGCTACACCTTC.

This clonotype occurred many times. CDR3: CASRRTGGNQPQHF. The CDR3 DNA follows: TGTGCCAGCAGACGGACAGGGGGCAATCAGCCCCAGCATTTT. The rearrangement links TRBV12-3 or TRBV12-4 to TRBJ1-5, with 9 bases identical to TRBD1. The CDR3 runs 14 residues. V lost 6 bases and J lost 2; bases outside the gene matches: 2.

The chain has TRBV28 and TRBJ2-7; tentative D call: TRBD1 (6 bases). Germline loops: CDR1 MDHEN, CDR2 SYDVKM. The V and J ends lost 3 bases and 5 bases respectively, with 14 bases between them. The CDR3 consists of 14 residues. CDR3 loop: CASSFLYRVHEQYF. In DNA form, the CDR3 reads TGTGCCAGCAGTTTCCTGTACAGGGTACACGAGCAGTACTTC. Combining the CDR3 with reference TRBV28 and TRBJ2-7 gives the whole variable domain DVKVTQSSRYLVKRTGEKVFLECVQDMDHENMFWYRQDPGLGLRLIYFSYDVKMKEKGDIPEGYSVSREKKERFSLILESASTNQTSMYLCASSFLYRVHEQYFGPGTRLTVT.

The J gene is TRBJ2-5, the V gene TRBV2; 7 bases agree with TRBD2. V lost 3 bases, J lost 3 bases, and 7 bases stayed unmatched. This CDR3 region has 15 residues. CDR1 and CDR2 from the germline V gene are SNHLY and FYNNEI. CDR3 residues: CASSDWGLREETQYF. CDR3 sequence (DNA): TGTGCCAGCAGTGATTGGGGACTAAGGGAAGAGACCCAGTACTTC.

This chain links TRBV19 with TRBJ2-1; weak D call: TRBD1 (7 bases). The closer fit of TRBJ2-7 to the DNA end suggests the J call may be wrong. Germline CDR1 LNHDA, CDR2 SQIVND (reference sequence). The CDR3 has 14 amino acids. CDR3 in amino acids: CASSREQGTSEQYF. The DNA of the CDR3 is TGTGCCAGTAGTCGGGAACAGGGGACTTCCGAGCAGTACTTC.